The 8 T cell receptor beta chains below come from one sample, sequenced in a study of blood T cell repertoires in COVID-19. Measured with immunoSEQ multiplex PCR; TCRdb has only the in-frame clones, and not every one. The repertoire includes 290,000 or so clones, about four fifths of them detected once, and around 5% sits in the top ten. The sequencing input was PBMCs or T cells enriched from blood (not recorded which). Every receptor here comes from a man aged 35-49 years who had been exposed to COVID-19.

The chain recombines TRBV27 with TRBJ2-7, with D uncertain. CDR3 size: 13 residues. Trimming cost V 10 bases and J 0 bases, with 13 bases left between them. Per the germline V gene, CDR1 is MNHEY and CDR2 is SMNVEV (reference sequence). DNA for the CDR3: TGTGCCACCGGCGGCCTCAGCTCCTACGAGCAGTACTTC. Protein sequence: CATGGLSSYEQYF.

The CDR3, as DNA: TGTGCCTGGAGTGTGTGGCAGGGGTCCTTCTCTAATGAAAAACTGTTTTTT. It codes for CAWSVWQGSFSNEKLFF. This chain uses TRBV30 with TRBJ1-4; D possibly corresponds to TRBD1 (6 bases). The CDR3 is 17 residues long. The germline V and J ends were trimmed by 0 bases and 3 bases, with 17 bases remaining between them. Germline assignment: CDR1 GTSNPN and CDR2 SVGIG (reference sequence).

The genes are TRBV2 and TRBJ2-7; 11 bases map to TRBD1. Germline CDR1 is SNHLY and CDR2 is FYNNEI. The CDR3 sequence is 13 residues long. With 7 bases clipped from V and 6 bases from J, the junction kept 5 bases outside the gene matches. This chain's CDR3 is CASTGTGGGEQYF. The CDR3 nucleotides read TGTGCCAGCACCGGGACAGGGGGGGGCGAGCAGTACTTC.

The chain employs TRBV27 and TRBJ2-1; D is undetermined. The CDR3 loop spans 14 amino acids. V lost 1 base to trimming and J lost 10 bases, with 14 bases between them. The germline CDR1 and CDR2 sequences are MNHEY and SMNVEV (reference sequence). The DNA of the CDR3 is TGTGCCAGCAGTTTATACGTTTCTGCGTGGGAGCAGTTCTTC. It yields the protein CASSLYVSAWEQFF.

As DNA, the CDR3 is TGCGCCAGCAGTCAATATCCCAGCGACGAGAGGCAGTACTTC. Translated, it gives CASSQYPSDERQYF. The chain joins TRBV23-1 to TRBJ2-7; no clear D. TRBV23-1 qualifies as an ORF whose function is uncertain. This CDR3 comprises 14 residues. V was clipped by 1 base and J by 9 bases, with 16 bases between them.

The chain is built from TRBV7-2 and TRBJ2-1, with D unclear. Trimming removed 0 bases at V and 1 base at J, with 16 bases between. The CDR3 sequence is 18 residues long. Per germline, CDR1 SGHTA and CDR2 FQGNSA. Here the CDR3 reads CASSLALSRLTSYNEQFF. The DNA for the CDR3 is TGTGCCAGCAGCTTAGCGCTATCTAGATTGACGTCCTACAATGAGCAGTTCTTC.

V usage is TRBV5-5 and J usage is TRBJ2-1; TRBD2 matches at 11 bases. With 0 bases clipped from V and 10 bases from J, the junction kept 0 bases outside the gene matches. This CDR3 contains 13 residues. CDR1 is SGHKS, CDR2 YYEKEE, per germline (reference sequence). The CDR3 coding sequence is TGTGCCAGCAGCTTGGTAGCGGGAGGGGAGCAGTTCTTC. Protein product: CASSLVAGGEQFF.

The chain couples TRBV3-1 (or the pseudogene TRBV3-2) to TRBJ1-2; 7 positions match TRBD1. CDR1 is LGHDT and CDR2 is YNNKEL in the germline V gene (reference sequence). V trimming: 8 bases; J trimming: 8 bases; junction bases outside the gene matches: 20. CDR3 size: 16 residues. The CDR3 protein is CASRGDRGEGMRGYTF. In DNA form, the CDR3 reads TGTGCCAGCCGAGGGGACAGAGGGGAAGGGATGAGAGGCTACACCTTC.